One and the same sample provided the 32 T cell receptor beta chains below, sequenced in a study of cytomegalovirus exposure and HLA in healthy donors. The method was immunoSEQ multiplex PCR; TCRdb's version includes in-frame clones alone and lacks a portion of them. The sample has about 140,000 clones; 80% to 90% are singletons. The sequenced material came from PBMCs. Receptors were obtained from a man aged 18 to 35 in good health and CMV-seronegative.

The chain combines TRBV10-1 with TRBJ2-7, with TRBD2 matching over 8 bases. Per germline, CDR1 WNHNN and CDR2 SYGVQD (reference sequence). The junction had 13 bases not matched to a gene; V was cut back by 7 bases and J by 5 bases. The CDR3 covers 15 residues. Here the CDR3 reads CASTTHQRETHEQYF. CDR3 bases: TGCGCCAGCACGACACACCAGCGGGAGACCCACGAGCAGTACTTC.

This clone was seen a few times. The V and J genes are TRBV6-5 and TRBJ2-1; TRBD2 matches 13 bases. This CDR3 has 16 amino acids. Unmatched junction bases numbered 4, after V lost 2 bases and J lost 6 bases. Germline CDR1 MNHEY, CDR2 SVGAGI. The CDR3 reads CASSYPRTSGSNEQFF. In DNA, the CDR3 is TGTGCCAGCAGTTACCCAAGGACTAGCGGGAGCAATGAGCAGTTCTTC.

The CDR3 nucleotides read TGTGCCAGCAGTTTGGGGACTAGCGGGAGTTCCGAGCAGTACTTC. Protein: CASSLGTSGSSEQYF. The chain has TRBV28 and TRBJ2-7, with 14 bases identical to TRBD2. The germline gives CDR1 MDHEN, CDR2 SYDVKM. Trimming took 3 bases from V and 6 from J; bases not matched to a gene: 4. The CDR3 has 15 residues.

The rearrangement links TRBV6-5 to TRBJ2-7; 8 nucleotides align to TRBD1. The CDR3 has 14 residues. Losses at the gene ends were 7 bases for V and 4 bases for J; bases not matched to a gene: 9. The germline V gene has CDR1 MNHEY and CDR2 SVGAGI. CDR3 sequence reads: CASKEGTGEYEQYF. The CDR3, as DNA: TGTGCCAGCAAGGAGGGGACAGGAGAATACGAGCAGTACTTC.

This clone turned up a few times. The junction and the germline gene differ at one end; a read error may be behind it. The chain carries TRBV7-9 and TRBJ1-2, with D unclear. Looked up from germline, CDR1 is SEHNR and CDR2 is FQNEAQ (reference sequence). The CDR3 extends over 11 amino acids. The CDR3 DNA is TGTGCCAGCAGCTTGAATATGGGCTCCACCTTC. Protein product: CASSLNMGSTF.

This chain connects TRBV5-1 to TRBJ2-5; 8 positions agree with TRBD1. The CDR3 totals 14 residues. The germline V gene encodes CDR1 SGHRS and CDR2 YFSETQ. The junction had 2 bases not matched to a gene; V was cut back by 0 bases and J by 4 bases. CDR3 residues: CASSLGTGRETQYF. DNA for the CDR3: TGCGCCAGCAGCTTGGGGACAGGGAGAGAGACCCAGTACTTC.

V and J are TRBV7-8 and TRBJ1-3; TRBD1 aligns across 7 bases. CDR3 size: 16 residues. Germline-derived CDR1 and CDR2 are SGHVS and FQNEAQ. The V segment lost 1 base and the J segment 0 bases; nucleotides outside the gene matches: 3. CDR3 DNA: TGTGCCAGCAGCTTAGTCAGGGGGATCTCTGGAAACACCATATATTTT. Residues: CASSLVRGISGNTIYF.

This chain uses TRBV19 with TRBJ1-1; D uncertain. The CDR3 sequence is 13 residues long. V gave up 1 base and J gave up 3 bases, with 6 bases separating them. The V gene's germline CDR1 is LNHDA and CDR2 SQIVND (reference sequence). CDR3 DNA: TGTGCCAGTAGTATAGGGAGTGACACTGAAGCTTTCTTT. Translation: CASSIGSDTEAFF.

This CDR3 is CASSEYGNTIYF. CDR3 bases: TGTGCCAGCAGTGAATACGGGAACACCATATATTTT. The genes are TRBV6-1 and TRBJ1-3; D is unresolved. V lost 2 bases and J 7 bases, leaving 6 bases between the germline ends. The CDR3 totals 12 residues. CDR1 and CDR2 (germline): MNHNS, SASEGT.

J is TRBJ1-5 and V is TRBV16, with D possibly being TRBD1 (5 bases). CDR1 and CDR2 from the germline V gene are KGHSY and FQNENV. There are 15 residues in the CDR3. The germline V and J ends were trimmed by 6 bases and 7 bases, with 19 bases remaining between them. The CDR3 region has the DNA TGTGCCAGCAGTCGGGGGGAAAGGGGACTGCAGCCCCAGCATTTT. As protein: CASSRGERGLQPQHF.

The genes are TRBV18 and TRBJ2-6; 8 positions agree with TRBD1. Germline assignment: CDR1 KGHSH and CDR2 LQKENI. Trimming at V came to 5 bases and at J to 1 base, leaving 7 bases not matched to a gene. CDR3 size: 17 residues. CDR3 DNA sequence: TGTGCCAGCTCAGCCGGGACAGGCACATCTGGGGCCAACGTCCTGACTTTC. It encodes CASSAGTGTSGANVLTF. The full variable domain, in which reference TRBV18 and TRBJ2-6 provide the parts outside the CDR3, is NAGVMQNPRHLVRRRGQEARLRCSPMKGHSHVYWYRQLPEEGLKFMVYLQKENIIDESGMPKERFSAEFPKEGPSILRIQQVVRGDSAAYFCASSAGTGTSGANVLTFGAGSRLTVL.

The chain links TRBV13 to TRBJ2-3, with 10 positions matching TRBD2. The junction had 5 bases not matched to a gene; V was cut back by 2 bases and J by 3 bases. The length of the CDR3 is 16 residues. Germline CDR1 PRHDT, CDR2 FYEKMQ (reference sequence). Written as DNA, the CDR3 is TGTGCCAGCAGCTTACTACCTAGCGGGGGAACAGATACGCAGTATTTT. Amino acids: CASSLLPSGGTDTQYF. The entire variable domain, with the rest obtained from reference TRBV13 and TRBJ2-3, is as follows: AAGVIQSPRHLIKEKRETATLKCYPIPRHDTVYWYQQGPGQDPQFLISFYEKMQSDKGSIPDRFSAQQFSDYHSELNMSSLELGDSALYFCASSLLPSGGTDTQYFGPGTRLTVL.

J is TRBJ2-6 and V is TRBV5-1, with 7 bases identical to TRBD1. Germline loops: CDR1 SGHRS, CDR2 YFSETQ. CDR3 length: 15 residues. V trimming: 4 bases; J trimming: 0 bases; junction bases outside the gene matches: 1. The CDR3 DNA sequence: TGCGCCAGCAGCAGGGACAGCTCTGGGGCCAACGTCCTGACTTTC. It translates to CASSRDSSGANVLTF.

V is TRBV11-3 and J is TRBJ2-7, with a tentative D call TRBD1 (6 bases). Trimming shortened V by 5 bases and J by 6 bases, and 11 bases separated the two germline ends. Germline V gene lookup returns CDR1 SGHNT and CDR2 YENEEA. The CDR3 sequence is 12 residues long. The CDR3 loop reads CASSPTGIEQYF. The CDR3 nucleotides read TGTGCCAGCAGCCCCACAGGGATCGAGCAGTACTTC.

CDR3 amino acids: CASSEQGFGNQPQHF. CDR3 nucleotide sequence: TGTGCCAGCAGTGAACAGGGTTTCGGCAATCAGCCCCAGCATTTT. The chain employs TRBV2 and TRBJ1-5, with D possibly TRBD1 on 5 matching bases. Deletions cut 2 bases from V and 2 bases from J, with 10 bases between. The CDR3 length is 15 residues. The germline V gene encodes CDR1 SNHLY and CDR2 FYNNEI. The full variable domain, rest sourced from reference TRBV2 and TRBJ1-5, is EPEVTQTPSHQVTQMGQEVILRCVPISNHLYFYWYRQILGQKVEFLVSFYNNEISEKSEIFDDQFSVERPDGSNFTLKIRSTKLEDSAMYFCASSEQGFGNQPQHFGDGTRLSIL.

This rearrangement joins TRBV5-1 to TRBJ1-1, with a weak D call TRBD1 (5 bases). Between the trimmed V and J ends, which lost 1 base and 4 bases, there was a span of 11 bases. CDR3 length: 14 amino acids. Germline V lookup: CDR1 SGHRS, CDR2 YFSETQ. CDR3 in amino acids: CASSLTSGGTEAFF. The CDR3 nucleotides are TGCGCCAGCAGCTTGACCTCCGGGGGCACTGAAGCTTTCTTT.

This clone was seen only once. V usage is TRBV19 and J usage is TRBJ2-7, with 16 bases matching TRBD2. The CDR3 totals 17 residues. Germline V lookup: CDR1 LNHDA, CDR2 SQIVND (reference sequence). With 5 bases clipped from V and 5 bases from J, the junction kept 9 bases outside the gene matches. CDR3 DNA: TGTGCCAGTAGTTCCTCGGGACTAGCGGGAGGGAAAAACGAGCAGTACTTC. Amino acid sequence: CASSSSGLAGGKNEQYF.

The chain carries TRBV19 and TRBJ2-5; TRBD2 matches at 11 bases. The ends lost 6 bases at V and 3 bases at J; junction bases unmatched: 0. This CDR3 comprises 13 residues. CDR1 and CDR2 from the germline V gene are LNHDA and SQIVND (reference sequence). The CDR3 DNA reads TGTGCCAGTAGACTAGCGGGGGAAGAGACCCAGTACTTC. This encodes CASRLAGEETQYF.

The chain joins TRBV7-9 to TRBJ1-5; 8 bases are shared with TRBD1. Germline loops: CDR1 SEHNR, CDR2 FQNEAQ (reference sequence). This CDR3 is built from 14 residues. The V segment lost 7 bases and the J segment 5 bases; nucleotides outside the gene matches: 7. This CDR3 reads CASNLGTGDQPQHF. CDR3 DNA sequence: TGTGCCAGCAACTTGGGGACAGGCGATCAGCCCCAGCATTTT.

This clone has just one count. This rearrangement joins TRBV2 to TRBJ1-5; D ambiguous. Trimming took off 5 bases at V and 7 bases at J, with 12 bases between the two ends. Germline V gene sequence: CDR1 SNHLY, CDR2 FYNNEI. This CDR3 region has 13 residues. The CDR3 region is CASSMGEKQPQHF. In DNA, the CDR3 is TGTGCCAGCAGTATGGGAGAGAAGCAGCCCCAGCATTTT.

A few counts support this clone. The J gene is TRBJ2-3, the V gene TRBV13, with TRBD1 as a possible D gene (6 bases). The CDR3 extends over 18 amino acids. V gave up 4 bases and J gave up 1 base, with 21 bases separating them. Germline V gene data show CDR1 as PRHDT and CDR2 as FYEKMQ (reference sequence). The CDR3 coding sequence is TGTGCCAGCAGCTCCACTACAGGGAAGAAATGGGGCACAGATACGCAGTATTTT. Protein: CASSSTTGKKWGTDTQYF. Full variable domain (rest looked up from reference TRBV13 and TRBJ2-3): AAGVIQSPRHLIKEKRETATLKCYPIPRHDTVYWYQQGPGQDPQFLISFYEKMQSDKGSIPDRFSAQQFSDYHSELNMSSLELGDSALYFCASSSTTGKKWGTDTQYFGPGTRLTVL.

The V and J genes are TRBV7-9 and TRBJ2-5; TRBD2 matches 9 bases. CDR3 length equals 16 residues. Unmatched junction bases numbered 11, after V lost 4 bases and J lost 5 bases. Germline V gene lookup returns CDR1 SEHNR and CDR2 FQNEAQ (reference sequence). The CDR3 sequence: CASSSTGGGAFETQYF. The CDR3 nucleotides are TGTGCCAGCAGCTCCACCGGCGGGGGGGCGTTTGAGACCCAGTACTTC.

The V gene is TRBV5-4, the J gene TRBJ2-7; 7 bases are shared with TRBD1. Unmatched junction bases numbered 6, after V lost 6 bases and J lost 3 bases. The CDR3 contains 13 residues. The germline gives CDR1 SGHNT, CDR2 YYREEE (reference sequence). The DNA of the CDR3 is TGTGCCAGCACCGTCGGGACAGACTACGAGCAGTACTTC. It translates to CASTVGTDYEQYF.

The chain recombines TRBV5-1 with TRBJ2-5; TRBD1 matches at 8 bases. Losses at the gene ends were 0 bases for V and 3 bases for J; bases not matched to a gene: 7. The CDR3 has 16 residues. Per germline, CDR1 SGHRS and CDR2 YFSETQ. CDR3 sequence (DNA): TGCGCCAGCAGCTTGGTTTACAGGGGGGTTAAAGAGACCCAGTACTTC. Protein product: CASSLVYRGVKETQYF. Combining the CDR3 with reference TRBV5-1 and TRBJ2-5 gives the whole variable domain KAGVTQTPRYLIKTRGQQVTLSCSPISGHRSVSWYQQTPGQGLQFLFEYFSETQRNKGNFPGRFSGRQFSNSRSEMNVSTLELGDSALYLCASSLVYRGVKETQYFGPGTRLLVL.

The J gene is TRBJ1-1, the V gene TRBV7-9; D not resolved. The V gene's germline CDR1 is SEHNR and CDR2 FQNEAQ (reference sequence). CDR3 length: 18 residues. The V and J ends lost 5 bases and 0 bases respectively, with 22 bases between them. CDR3 residues: CASSKKPVSPIMNTEAFF. CDR3 bases: TGTGCCAGCAGCAAAAAACCGGTCTCCCCCATCATGAACACTGAAGCTTTCTTT.

The J gene is TRBJ2-7, the V gene TRBV11-2; 7 bases line up with TRBD1. This CDR3 has 14 amino acids. CDR1 and CDR2 from the germline V gene are SGHAT and FQNNGV. The junction had 8 bases not matched to a gene; V was cut back by 4 bases and J by 5 bases. The CDR3 DNA follows: TGTGCCAGCAGCTACACAGGGGCTCCCCACGAGCAGTACTTC. It yields the protein CASSYTGAPHEQYF.

The chain joins TRBV30 to TRBJ2-7, with TRBD1 as a possible D gene (5 bases). V was clipped by 0 bases and J by 3 bases, with 6 bases between them. The CDR3 extends over 12 amino acids. Per the germline V gene, CDR1 is GTSNPN and CDR2 is SVGIG (reference sequence). CDR3 DNA sequence: TGTGCCTGGAGTGTAACAGGCTACGAGCAGTACTTC. Amino acids: CAWSVTGYEQYF.

A few counts support this clone. J is TRBJ1-4 and V is TRBV19, with D unclear. The CDR3 is made up of 15 amino acids. Germline V lookup: CDR1 LNHDA, CDR2 SQIVND (reference sequence). The ends were cut back, 0 bases at V and 4 bases at J, with 9 bases in the middle. For the CDR3, the DNA is TGTGCCAGTAGTATAGATGCAGCGCTTAATGAAAAACTGTTTTTT. It codes for CASSIDAALNEKLFF.

This clone was observed a few times. V gene TRBV5-6 combines with J gene TRBJ1-2; no firm D call. The length of the CDR3 is 13 residues. Germline CDR1 and CDR2: SGHDT and YYEEEE. V lost 1 base and J lost 6, with 10 bases in between. This CDR3 reads CASSLKGADGYTF. CDR3 nucleotide sequence: TGTGCCAGCAGCTTGAAGGGAGCTGATGGCTACACCTTC. Full variable domain (missing parts from reference TRBV5-6 and TRBJ1-2): DAGVTQSPTHLIKTRGQQVTLRCSPKSGHDTVSWYQQALGQGPQFIFQYYEEEERQRGNFPDRFSGHQFPNYSSELNVNALLLGDSALYLCASSLKGADGYTFGSGTRLTVV.

This chain links TRBV5-1 with TRBJ2-1, with D perhaps TRBD2 (5 bases). The CDR3 is 17 amino acids. CDR1 SGHRS and CDR2 YFSETQ come from the germline V gene. Trimming stripped 4 bases from V and 0 bases from J, with 17 bases between. The CDR3 region is CASSPRRLSSSYNEQFF. The CDR3 bases are TGCGCCAGCAGCCCGAGGAGGCTCTCGAGCTCCTACAATGAGCAGTTCTTC. Drawing the rest from reference TRBV5-1 and TRBJ2-1, the complete variable domain is KAGVTQTPRYLIKTRGQQVTLSCSPISGHRSVSWYQQTPGQGLQFLFEYFSETQRNKGNFPGRFSGRQFSNSRSEMNVSTLELGDSALYLCASSPRRLSSSYNEQFFGPGTRLTVL.

This chain links TRBV7-9 with TRBJ1-2, with D maybe TRBD1 (6 bases). V shed 4 bases and J shed 6 bases, with 9 bases lying between them. This CDR3 spans 12 amino acids. Looked up from germline, CDR1 is SEHNR and CDR2 is FQNEAQ (reference sequence). The CDR3, as DNA: TGTGCCAGCAGCTCACAGGGTCATGGCTACACCTTC. As protein: CASSSQGHGYTF.

This sequence joins TRBV18 and TRBJ2-1, with 9 nucleotides matching TRBD1. Unmatched junction bases numbered 14, after V lost 2 bases and J lost 9 bases. The CDR3 is made up of 17 amino acids. Germline CDR1 and CDR2: KGHSH and LQKENI. The CDR3 loop is CASSPWASGQGSSEQFF. DNA for the CDR3: TGTGCCAGCTCACCATGGGCCAGTGGACAGGGGTCGAGTGAGCAGTTCTTC.